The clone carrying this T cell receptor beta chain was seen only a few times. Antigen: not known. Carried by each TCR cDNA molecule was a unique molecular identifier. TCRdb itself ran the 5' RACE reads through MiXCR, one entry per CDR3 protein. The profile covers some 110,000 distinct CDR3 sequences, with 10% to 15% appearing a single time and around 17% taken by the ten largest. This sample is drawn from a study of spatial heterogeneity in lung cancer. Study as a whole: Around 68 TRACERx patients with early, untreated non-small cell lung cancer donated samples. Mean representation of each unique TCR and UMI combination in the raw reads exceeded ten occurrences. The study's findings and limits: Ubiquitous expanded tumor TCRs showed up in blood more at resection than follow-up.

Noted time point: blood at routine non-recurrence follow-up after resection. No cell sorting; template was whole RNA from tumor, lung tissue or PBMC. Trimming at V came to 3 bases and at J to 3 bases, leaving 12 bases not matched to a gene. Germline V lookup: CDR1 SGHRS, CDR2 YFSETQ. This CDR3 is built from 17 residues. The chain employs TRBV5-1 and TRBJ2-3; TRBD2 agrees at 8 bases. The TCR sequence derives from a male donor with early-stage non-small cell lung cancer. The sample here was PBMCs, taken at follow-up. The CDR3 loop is CASSSDVRGGLTDTQYF. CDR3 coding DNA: TGCGCCAGCAGCTCCGATGTTCGGGGGGGCCTTACAGATACGCAGTATTTT.